What follows are 9 T cell receptor beta chains derived from one specimen sequenced in a study of T cells after yellow fever vaccination (dated by TCRdb to 2018 to 2020). Library generation was performed with 5' RACE. The instrument was an Illumina HiSeq 2500. In-frame beta chains were kept once TCRdb had trimmed the public reads at Q25 with fastp and called clones with MiXCR. Here each entry gathers all rows of one CDR3 protein and keeps the most common genes and DNA. This sample lists some 70,000 distinct CDR3 sequences; under 8% were detected once. More than 35% of the sample is in the top ten clones. The sample's treatment or condition label, decoded: live attenuated yellow fever vaccine strain. Sequencing was performed on CD8+ T cells sorted from PBMCs, taken more than 35 days after the first yellow fever vaccination. The receptors were gathered from a man younger than 30 who received the YFV17D yellow fever vaccine.

This clonotype was observed at least ten times. The chain links TRBV7-9 to TRBJ2-1; a possible D gene is TRBD2 (6 bases). Trimming removed 4 bases at V and 9 bases at J, with 10 bases between. The CDR3 covers 12 residues. The germline CDR1 and CDR2 sequences are SEHNR and FQNEAQ (reference sequence). The chain's CDR3 is CASSWGESEQFF. Here the CDR3 DNA reads TGTGCCAGCAGCTGGGGGGAAAGTGAGCAGTTCTTC. The full variable domain, its missing parts supplied by reference TRBV7-9 and TRBJ2-1, is DTGVSQNPRHKITKRGQNVTFRCDPISEHNRLYWYRQTLGQGPEFLTYFQNEAQLEKSRLLSDRFSAERPKGSFSTLEIQRTEQGDSAMYLCASSWGESEQFFGPGTRLTVL.

This clonotype was observed many times. The germline gene is not matched at one end of the junction; a read error may be the cause. The chain links TRBV29-1 to TRBJ2-2; a possible D gene is TRBD1 (5 bases). The CDR3 contains 11 residues. CDR1 is SQVTM and CDR2 is ANQGSEA in the germline V gene. CDR3 residues: CSQGDTGELFF. CDR3 DNA sequence: TGTTCCCAAGGGGACACCGGGGAGCTGTTTTTT.

This clonotype has more than one count but fewer than ten. The chain combines TRBV4-1 with TRBJ1-2; D is perhaps TRBD1 (5 bases). The germline CDR1 and CDR2 sequences are MGHRA and YSYEKL. Trimming removed 1 base from V and 3 bases from J, with 9 bases in between. CDR3 length: 14 amino acids. The CDR3 bases are TGCGCCAGCAGCCAAGTATTGGGGGACTATGGCTACACCTTC. Its protein product is CASSQVLGDYGYTF.

The gene calls are TRBV3-1 and TRBJ1-1; perhaps TRBD1 as D (5 bases). From germline, CDR1 is LGHDT and CDR2 YNNKEL (reference sequence). V was clipped by 8 bases and J by 8 bases, with 18 bases between them. The CDR3 is made up of 13 amino acids. The CDR3 reads CASRGGLQEEAFF. For the CDR3, the DNA is TGTGCCAGCCGGGGGGGATTGCAAGAAGAAGCTTTCTTT.

This clonotype was counted many times. This chain links TRBV20-1 with TRBJ2-1, with 11 bases lining up with TRBD2. Germline V gene data show CDR1 as DFQATT and CDR2 as SNEGSKA (reference sequence). The CDR3 has 16 residues. Trimming at V came to 1 base and at J to 3 bases, leaving 5 bases not matched to a gene. CDR3: CSARGLAGTLYNEQFF. The CDR3 region has the DNA TGCAGTGCTAGAGGACTAGCGGGGACCCTCTACAATGAGCAGTTCTTC.

This clonotype was seen a few times. CDR3 sequence: CSARDHGSSYNEQFF. CDR3 coding DNA: TGCAGTGCTAGAGATCATGGCTCCTCCTACAATGAGCAGTTCTTC. This chain uses TRBV20-1 with TRBJ2-1; D gene unclear. This CDR3 contains 15 residues. CDR1 and CDR2 from the germline V gene are DFQATT and SNEGSKA (reference sequence). Trimming stripped 0 bases from V and 0 bases from J, with 9 bases between.

This clonotype was seen repeatedly, ten times or more. The CDR3 region is CALRGGANVLTF. The CDR3 region has the DNA TGTGCCCTGAGGGGTGGGGCCAACGTCCTGACTTTC. This chain connects TRBV12-3 or TRBV12-4 to TRBJ2-6, with D tentatively TRBD1 or TRBD2 (5 bases each). The CDR3 has 12 amino acids. Trimming took 11 bases from V and 3 from J, leaving 8 bases between them.

This clonotype was seen many times. The genes are TRBV29-1 and TRBJ2-7; 11 nucleotides line up with TRBD1. CDR3 length: 14 residues. The junction had 12 bases not matched to a gene; V was cut back by 7 bases and J by 7 bases. The germline V gene encodes CDR1 SQVTM and CDR2 ANQGSEA. In nucleotides, the CDR3 is TGCAGCGCCCTGTGGGACAGGGGGGTCAGTGAGCAGTACTTC. Translating gives CSALWDRGVSEQYF.

Many counts were recorded for this clonotype. The J gene is TRBJ1-5, the V gene TRBV20-1; D is undetermined. Per the germline V gene, CDR1 is DFQATT and CDR2 is SNEGSKA (reference sequence). Trimming stripped 5 bases from V and 6 bases from J, with 17 bases between. The CDR3 is 14 amino acids. The CDR3 nucleotides read TGCAGTGCTCTAAGTCGACGAGATGGTCAGCCCCAGCATTTT. As protein: CSALSRRDGQPQHF.